This record covers a single TCR beta chain. The CDR3 totals 18 residues. With 0 bases removed from V and 2 bases from J, the gap between germline ends came to 16 bases. CDR1 and CDR2 from the germline V gene are SGHDN and FVKESK. This specimen belongs to a study of blood T cell repertoires in COVID-19. Produced via immunoSEQ multiplex PCR; TCRdb's table is partial and in-frame only. This sample has under 300,000 clones, with roughly four fifths found just once. The chain carries TRBV14 and TRBJ2-2; a weak D match, TRBD2 (6 bases). The sequencing input was peripheral blood. The receptor was derived from a woman in her sixties or seventies with active or convalescent COVID-19. The CDR3 region is CASSQDWRGRINTGELFF. The CDR3 DNA reads TGTGCCAGCAGCCAAGATTGGCGGGGCAGAATTAACACCGGGGAGCTGTTTTTT.